This T cell receptor beta chain comes out of a study of CXCR3-negative and CXCR3-positive naive CD8 T cells. A word on this clonotype: Antigen: not known.

Broader study findings: Hydrophobicity of TRB CDR3s was greater in CXCR3-positive naive cells than in CXCR3-negative naive cells.

The libraries of TRB cDNA were prepared using 5' RACE with UMI labels. For each CDR3 protein, TCRdb gives one entry from its re-call of the 5' RACE reads, without DNA. This table holds 140,000 to 150,000 distinct CDR3 sequences. Germline CDR1 MNHNS, CDR2 SASEGT. The CDR3 loop spans 12 amino acids. Material for sequencing was naive CXCR3+ CD8+ T cells from blood. Subset reported: CD45RO-CCR7+CD27+CD95- naive CD8+ T cells expressing CXCR3 (TNR3+). The chain links TRBV6-1 to TRBJ1-5. The receptor comes from a human donor in good health. Some clones in this sample may be carry-over from other donors' samples. The CDR3 spells CASSGLDQPQHF.